The following is a TCR beta chain sequence with its context. What it binds is not known. This record belongs to a study of spatial heterogeneity in lung cancer. Study-wide context: The donor group consisted of over 55 patients who had untreated, early-stage non-small cell lung cancer. Notes on the study in general: Blood contained ubiquitous expanded tumor TCRs more at resection than at follow-up.

The CDR3 has 12 amino acids. CDR1 is DFQATT, CDR2 SNEGSKA, per germline (reference sequence). Trimming left V 5 bases short and J 9 bases short, with 11 bases between. Noted time point: blood at routine non-recurrence follow-up after resection. Material for sequencing was whole RNA from tumor, nontumor lung or frozen PBMC, left unsorted. Via MiXCR, TCRdb re-called the 5' RACE reads, giving one row per CDR3 protein. The sample has fewer than 100,000 distinct CDR3 sequences; roughly a fifth are singletons. This sequence originates from a male donor with early-stage non-small cell lung cancer. The rearrangement uses TRBV20-1 and TRBJ1-6, with unresolved D. This specimen was PBMCs, taken at follow-up. The CDR3 region is CSAQDAGSPLHF. DNA for the CDR3: TGCAGTGCTCAAGATGCGGGTTCACCCCTCCACTTT.